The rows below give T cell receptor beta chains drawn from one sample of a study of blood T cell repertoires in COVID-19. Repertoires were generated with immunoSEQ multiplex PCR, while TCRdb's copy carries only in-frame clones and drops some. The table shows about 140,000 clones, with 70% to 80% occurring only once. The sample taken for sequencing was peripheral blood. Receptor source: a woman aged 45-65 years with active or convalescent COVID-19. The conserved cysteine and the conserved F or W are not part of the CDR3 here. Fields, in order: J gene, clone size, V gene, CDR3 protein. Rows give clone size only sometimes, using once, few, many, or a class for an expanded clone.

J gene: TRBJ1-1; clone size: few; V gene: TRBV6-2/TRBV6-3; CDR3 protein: ASSYPSTRAEAF
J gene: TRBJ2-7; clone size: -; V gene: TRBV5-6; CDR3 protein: ASSLFGDEQY
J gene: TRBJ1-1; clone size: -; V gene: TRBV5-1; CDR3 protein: ASSKQGSGTEAF
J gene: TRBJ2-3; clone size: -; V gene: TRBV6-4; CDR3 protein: ASSDSGLAGGRTDTQY
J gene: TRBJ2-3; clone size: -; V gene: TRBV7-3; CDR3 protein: ASSLRPGGDTQY
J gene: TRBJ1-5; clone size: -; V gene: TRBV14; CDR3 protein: ASSLPREVYSNQPQH
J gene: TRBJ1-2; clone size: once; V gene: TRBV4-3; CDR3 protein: ASSLLQGLYYGYT
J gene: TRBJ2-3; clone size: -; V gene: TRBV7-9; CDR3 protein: ASTPLISGDTQY
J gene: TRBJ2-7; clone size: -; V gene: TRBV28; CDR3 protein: ASERDSYEQY
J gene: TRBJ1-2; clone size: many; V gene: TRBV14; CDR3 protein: ASSQTRGHGGYT
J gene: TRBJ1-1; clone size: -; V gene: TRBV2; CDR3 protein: ASRPTSNTEAF
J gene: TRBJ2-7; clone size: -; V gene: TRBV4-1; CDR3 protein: ASSQEVTGFYEQY
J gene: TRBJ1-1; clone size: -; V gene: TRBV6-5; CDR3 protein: ASSYLQGTEAF
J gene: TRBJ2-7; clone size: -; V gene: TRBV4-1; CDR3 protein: ASSQDPRIPSDYEQY
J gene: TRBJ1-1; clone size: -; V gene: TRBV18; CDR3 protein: ASSPNQGARDTEAF
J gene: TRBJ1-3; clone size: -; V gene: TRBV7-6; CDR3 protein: ASSLASAASSGNTIY
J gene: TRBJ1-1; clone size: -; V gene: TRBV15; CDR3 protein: ATSRGGLKKNTEAF
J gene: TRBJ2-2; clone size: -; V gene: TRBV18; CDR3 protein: ASSAQETGELF
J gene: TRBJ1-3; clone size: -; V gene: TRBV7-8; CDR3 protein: ASSQERGDTIY
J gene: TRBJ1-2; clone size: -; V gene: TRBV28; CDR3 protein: ATQGANYGYT
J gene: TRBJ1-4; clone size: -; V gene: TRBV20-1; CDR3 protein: SASRRATNEKLF
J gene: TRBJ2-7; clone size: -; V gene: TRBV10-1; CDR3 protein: ASRANREEQY
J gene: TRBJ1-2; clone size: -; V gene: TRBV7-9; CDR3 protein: ASSAPVYGYT
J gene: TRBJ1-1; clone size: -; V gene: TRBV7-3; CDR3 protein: ASSLEGNTEAF
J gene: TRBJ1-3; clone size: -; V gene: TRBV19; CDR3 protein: ASSGRDRVFHSGNTIY
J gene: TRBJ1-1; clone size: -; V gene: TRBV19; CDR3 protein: ASSMNTGLVNTEAF